The 11 T cell receptor beta chains below were found in one sample sequenced in a study of T cell repertoires in cytomegalovirus infection (dated by TCRdb to between 2018 and 2021). Data came from an Illumina HiSeq 1500. TCRdb cleaned the public reads at Q25 with fastp, built clones with MiXCR and kept in-frame beta chains. Under each unique CDR3 protein, matching rows form one entry showing the most common genes and DNA. The sample table holds 300,000 to 400,000 distinct CDR3 sequences, of which more than 20% were seen once. The top ten clones comprise 13% of the sample. Taken with the paper, the label for treatment or condition translates to: in vitro stimulation with specific CMV peptide epitopes to enrich CMV-specific T cells. The antigens for these receptors are not known. Sequencing used cultured PBMCs, obtained from culture after CMV antigen stimulation. The receptors originated from a human donor in good health (CMV status not recorded). Some clones in this sample may be carry-over from other donors' samples.

The chain uses TRBV5-1 and TRBJ2-1; the match to TRBD2 covers 13 bases. There are 16 residues in the CDR3. V lost 4 bases, J lost 6 bases, and 7 bases stayed unmatched. Germline values: CDR1 SGHRS, CDR2 YFSETQ. CDR3 nucleotides: TGCGCCAGCAGCAGCGGGGGACTAGCGGGACGCAATGAGCAGTTCTTC. Translated: CASSSGGLAGRNEQFF.

The CDR3 region has the DNA TGTGCCAGCAGTTTAGGCAGGGGGTATGTGAACACTGAAGCTTTCTTT. This codes for CASSLGRGYVNTEAFF. The chain is built from TRBV28 and TRBJ1-1, with 7 bases matching TRBD1. This CDR3 has 16 residues. In germline, CDR1 is MDHEN, CDR2 SYDVKM. V lost 2 bases and J lost 0; bases outside the gene matches: 6.

The chain links TRBV6-1 to TRBJ2-7; 11 nucleotides agree with TRBD1. The CDR3 extends over 14 amino acids. Germline V gene lookup returns CDR1 MNHNS and CDR2 SASEGT. V lost 9 bases and J lost 3; bases outside the gene matches: 7. The CDR3 nucleotides read TGTGCCAGTTGCGGGGGGACAGGGGGCTACGAGCAGTACTTC. It is translated as CASCGGTGGYEQYF.

This clonotype was counted many times. V and J are TRBV7-2 and TRBJ2-1; 7 positions match TRBD2. Germline V gene lookup returns CDR1 SGHTA and CDR2 FQGNSA. V trimming: 0 bases; J trimming: 5 bases; junction bases outside the gene matches: 19. The CDR3 extends over 20 amino acids. The CDR3 coding sequence is TGTGCCAGCAGCTTAGCGCAAAGGGCGGGAGTGTCAAGACGAAACAATGAGCAGTTCTTC. Its translation: CASSLAQRAGVSRRNNEQFF. Looking up the rest from reference TRBV7-2 and TRBJ2-1 gives the full variable domain: GAGVSQSPSNKVTEKGKDVELRCDPISGHTALYWYRQSLGQGLEFLIYFQGNSAPDKSGLPSDRFSAERTGGSVSTLTIQRTQQEDSAVYLCASSLAQRAGVSRRNNEQFFGPGTRLTVL.

This clonotype was detected only a few times. This chain uses TRBV7-3 with TRBJ1-1; the D is unclear. Trimming took 4 bases from V and 11 from J, leaving 14 bases between them. The CDR3 has 12 residues. The V gene's germline CDR1 is SGHTA and CDR2 FQGTGA. The CDR3 sequence is CASSSRLGRAFF. The DNA of the CDR3 is TGTGCCAGCAGCTCCCGGTTGGGTCGTGCTTTCTTT.

This clonotype was detected a few times. The rearrangement links TRBV6-5 to TRBJ1-6; D call uncertain. Germline CDR1 reads MNHEY; CDR2 reads SVGAGI. Deletions cut 0 bases from V and 9 bases from J, with 6 bases between. CDR3 size: 13 residues. For the CDR3, the DNA is TGTGCCAGCAGTTACTCTGTTAGTTCACCCCTCCACTTT. The encoded protein is CASSYSVSSPLHF.

The chain employs TRBV5-1 and TRBJ2-3; 8 nucleotides match TRBD2. CDR1 and CDR2 from the germline V gene are SGHRS and YFSETQ. The CDR3 sequence is 17 residues long. After removal of 4 bases from V and 2 bases from J, the junction contained 12 bases not matched to a gene. This chain's CDR3 is CASSIGLAAYDTDTQYF. CDR3 nucleotide sequence: TGCGCCAGCAGCATAGGACTAGCCGCCTATGACACAGATACGCAGTATTTT. The whole variable domain, remainder taken from reference TRBV5-1 and TRBJ2-3, is KAGVTQTPRYLIKTRGQQVTLSCSPISGHRSVSWYQQTPGQGLQFLFEYFSETQRNKGNFPGRFSGRQFSNSRSEMNVSTLELGDSALYLCASSIGLAAYDTDTQYFGPGTRLTVL.

This clonotype was counted a few times. The chain joins TRBV2 to TRBJ2-7; 7 nucleotides agree with TRBD1. J lost 1 base, V lost 6 bases, and 6 bases had no gene match. The CDR3 loop spans 14 amino acids. The germline gives CDR1 SNHLY, CDR2 FYNNEI. The CDR3 sequence is CASSPRDRSYEQYF. The CDR3 DNA is TGTGCCAGCAGCCCCCGGGACAGATCCTACGAGCAGTACTTC. Using reference TRBV2 and TRBJ2-7 for the parts outside the CDR3, the full variable domain is EPEVTQTPSHQVTQMGQEVILRCVPISNHLYFYWYRQILGQKVEFLVSFYNNEISEKSEIFDDQFSVERPDGSNFTLKIRSTKLEDSAMYFCASSPRDRSYEQYFGPGTRLTVT.

V gene TRBV12-3 or TRBV12-4 combines with J gene TRBJ2-1; maybe TRBD2 (6 bases). The CDR3 totals 15 residues. Trimming removed 3 bases at V and 5 bases at J, with 14 bases between. This CDR3 is CASSFWLATDNEQFF. DNA of the CDR3: TGTGCCAGCAGTTTTTGGCTAGCGACCGACAATGAGCAGTTCTTC.

With regard to this clonotype: It may be a read error: a sequence one base away is much more abundant. CDR3: CASRQTAGAPGTEAFF. CDR3 coding DNA: TGTGCCAGCAGACAAACAGCGGGCGCCCCGGGGACTGAAGCTTTCTTT. The gene calls are TRBV7-6 and TRBJ1-1; no clear D gene. The germline CDR1 and CDR2 sequences are SGHVS and FNYEAQ. The CDR3 extends over 16 amino acids. V was clipped by 6 bases and J by 5 bases, with 22 bases between them.

V is TRBV14 and J is TRBJ1-2; D is uncertain. Germline V gene data show CDR1 as SGHDN and CDR2 as FVKESK. V was shortened by 2 bases and J by 7 bases, with 11 bases between the two germline ends. The CDR3 sequence is 13 residues long. The CDR3 nucleotides are TGTGCCAGCAGCCAAATCAACGACCGTGGCTACACCTTC. Translation gives CASSQINDRGYTF.